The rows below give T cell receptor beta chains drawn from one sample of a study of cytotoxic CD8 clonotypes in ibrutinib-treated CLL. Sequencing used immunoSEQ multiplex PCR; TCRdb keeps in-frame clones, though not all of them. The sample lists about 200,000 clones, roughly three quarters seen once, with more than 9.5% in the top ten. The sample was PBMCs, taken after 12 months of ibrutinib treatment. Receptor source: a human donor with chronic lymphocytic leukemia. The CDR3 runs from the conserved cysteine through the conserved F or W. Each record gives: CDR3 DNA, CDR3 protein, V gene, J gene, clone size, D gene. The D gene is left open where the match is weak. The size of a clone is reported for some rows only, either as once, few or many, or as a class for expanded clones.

TGTGCCATCACCAGACAAGACCTCCCTGAAGCTTTCTTT	CAITRQDLPEAFF	TRBV28	TRBJ1-1	.	.
TGCGCCAGCAGCTTGTCCGGCTTAGCGGGAAGCACAGATACGCAGTATTTT	CASSLSGLAGSTDTQYF	TRBV5-1	TRBJ2-3	.	TRBD2
TGTGCCAGCAGGCCCCGGACACAATACTACGAGCAGTACTTC	CASRPRTQYYEQYF	TRBV2	TRBJ2-7	.	.
TGTGCCAGCAGCCCCCAGTGGAACACCGGGGAGCTGTTTTTT	CASSPQWNTGELFF	TRBV11-3	TRBJ2-2	few	.
TGTGCCAGCAGTTCCCCCGCCTTGGGCGGGGAGCTGTTTTTT	CASSSPALGGELFF	TRBV28	TRBJ2-2	few	.
TGTGCCAGCAGCGTAGCTTTCCGCAGCTCTGGAAACACCATATATTTT	CASSVAFRSSGNTIYF	TRBV9	TRBJ1-3	.	.
TGTGCCAGCAGATCGGGACAGTACGATGAGCAGTTCTTC	CASRSGQYDEQFF	TRBV2	TRBJ2-1	.	TRBD1
TGTGCCAGCGGGTTAGGGTACGAGCAGTACTTC	CASGLGYEQYF	TRBV7-9	TRBJ2-7	few	.
TGCAGCGTGCCACAGGGGAGAAAGACTGAAGCTTTCTTT	CSVPQGRKTEAFF	TRBV29-1	TRBJ1-1	.	TRBD1
TGCGCCAGCAGTCCCGCCACAGGGAACACTGAAGCTTTCTTT	CASSPATGNTEAFF	TRBV5-1	TRBJ1-1	.	.
TGTGCCAGCTTCACCCTGAACACTGAAGCTTTCTTT	CASFTLNTEAFF	TRBV18	TRBJ1-1	.	.
TGTGCCTGGAGTGCTCTTGTAACAGGGAATCAGCCCCAGCATTTT	CAWSALVTGNQPQHF	TRBV30	TRBJ1-5	.	.
TGTGCCAGCTCACCACCGGGACAGGGCACTTACGAGCAGTACTTC	CASSPPGQGTYEQYF	TRBV18	TRBJ2-7	.	TRBD1
TGTGCCAGCAGGGAGACCTACGAGCAGTACTTC	CASRETYEQYF	TRBV11-2	TRBJ2-7	.	.
TGTGCCTGGAGTGCTAGGACAGCTGAAGCTTTCTTT	CAWSARTAEAFF	TRBV30	TRBJ1-1	.	.
TGTGCCAGCAGCTCCCTTGGACAGGGCTTCTACGAGCAGTACTTC	CASSSLGQGFYEQYF	TRBV11-2	TRBJ2-7	once	TRBD1
TGTGCCAGCAGCCCGGGGTTTGGACCCCTCCACTTT	CASSPGFGPLHF	TRBV6-5	TRBJ1-6	.	.